This T cell receptor beta chain came from a study of blood T cell repertoires in COVID-19. Looking at the study overall: Whether acute or convalescent, the COVID-19 samples came from the United States, Italy and Spain.

The V segment lost 5 bases and the J segment 9 bases; nucleotides outside the gene matches: 10. The CDR3 covers 15 residues. Looked up from germline, CDR1 is MNHEY and CDR2 is SVGEGT. Profiling relied on immunoSEQ multiplex PCR, and the TCRdb table lists in-frame clones only, not all of them. Of about 180,000 clones listed, around 80% are singletons. Ages ranged from about 18 to 89 years, with residence in about 24 US areas. Before being deemed recovered, Cohort 3 donors had two negative PCRs, clearance, or symptom resolution. The sequence was collected from a woman in her fifties or sixties who had recovered from COVID-19. The chain has TRBV6-2 or TRBV6-3 and TRBJ1-6; 7 positions match TRBD1. What was sequenced was PBMCs or T cells enriched from blood (not recorded which). CDR3 protein: CASSRTGAGGSPLHF. The CDR3, as DNA: TGTGCCAGCAGTCGGACAGGCGCAGGGGGTTCACCCCTCCACTTT.